The rows below give T cell receptor beta chains drawn from one sample of a study of T-cell reconstitution after alpha-beta-depleted transplantation in children. TCRdb re-derived calls from the PCR reads in MiXCR, one entry per CDR3 protein. The sample lists approximately 47,000 distinct CDR3 sequences; roughly half were seen once. Sample: peripheral blood, taken before TCRalphabeta/CD19-depleted stem cell transplant. The source is a boy younger than two with SCID, due to receive a stem cell transplant. Both conserved end residues are part of each CDR3. A D gene is named only where the DNA matches it firmly. Rows give clone size only sometimes, using once, few, many, or a class for an expanded clone.

d_call | j_call | v_call | cdr3_length | clone_size | cdr3_nt | cdr3_aa
TRBD2 | TRBJ2-3 | TRBV4-2 | 18 | once | TGTGCCAGCAGCCAAGCAATTGGATATAGCGGGGGTCGCGATACGCAGTATTTT | CASSQAIGYSGGRDTQYF
NA | TRBJ2-7 | TRBV20-1 | 11 | few | TGCAGTGTCAGGGGTCACTACGAGCAGTACTTC | CSVRGHYEQYF
TRBD2 | TRBJ2-5 | TRBV9 | 17 | few | TGTGCCAGCAGCGGCGGACTAGCGGGCGGAACGGAGGAGACCCAGTACTTC | CASSGGLAGGTEETQYF
NA | TRBJ2-3 | TRBV6-1 | 16 | NA | TGTGCCAGCAGTGATGGAGGGACAAATGTTCCAGATACGCAGTATTTT | CASSDGGTNVPDTQYF
TRBD1 | TRBJ1-2 | TRBV12-3/TRBV12-4 | 14 | NA | TGTGCCAGCAGCTGGGACAGGGGAGGCTATGGCTACACCTTC | CASSWDRGGYGYTF
NA | TRBJ1-1 | TRBV12-3/TRBV12-4 | 13 | NA | TGTGCCAGCAGTCAGAGGGTGGTCGCTGAAGCTTTCTTT | CASSQRVVAEAFF
TRBD1 | TRBJ2-7 | TRBV10-3 | 15 | NA | TGTGCCATCAGTGTTGTTTGGGGACAGGGGAACGAGCAGTACTTC | CAISVVWGQGNEQYF
TRBD2 | TRBJ2-1 | TRBV4-2 | 15 | few | TGTGCCAGCACTCTTACTAGCGGGGGGGACAATGAGCAGTTCTTC | CASTLTSGGDNEQFF
TRBD1 | TRBJ2-7 | TRBV20-1 | 15 | NA | TGCAGTGCCAACCATGACAGGGCCCCATCCTACGAGCAGTACTTC | CSANHDRAPSYEQYF
NA | TRBJ2-7 | TRBV5-6 | 13 | NA | TGTGCCAGCAGCTCCAAGCCGGGCCTCGAGCAGTACTTC | CASSSKPGLEQYF
NA | TRBJ1-2 | TRBV20-1 | 12 | few | TGCAGTGCTGAGCTGGGTGCCCATGGCTACACCTTC | CSAELGAHGYTF
NA | TRBJ1-6 | TRBV4-2 | 15 | once | TGTGCCAGCAGCCAGGCAGGTCCGGGCCCCTCACCCCTCCACTTT | CASSQAGPGPSPLHF
NA | TRBJ2-3 | TRBV6-4 | 14 | NA | TGTGCCAGCAGTAAGACGGGCGTCACAGATACGCAGTATTTT | CASSKTGVTDTQYF
NA | TRBJ2-1 | TRBV20-1 | 11 | few | TGCAGTGCTAGTCGATTAGATGAGCAGTTCTTC | CSASRLDEQFF
TRBD1 | TRBJ1-1 | TRBV7-8 | 16 | few | TGTGCCAGCAGCTCCCCTACAGGGACAGGGGGGACTGAAGCTTTCTTT | CASSSPTGTGGTEAFF
NA | TRBJ2-1 | TRBV28 | 13 | NA | TGTGCCAGCAGTTTAAGGGGAGCCGGGGAGCAGTTCTTC | CASSLRGAGEQFF
TRBD1 | TRBJ1-2 | TRBV29-1 | 13 | NA | TGCAGCGCTGCGACAGGGAGAAACTATGGCTACACCTTC | CSAATGRNYGYTF
NA | TRBJ2-1 | TRBV6-4 | 15 | NA | TGTGCCAGCAGTCCGGGGGGCGGATCTTTCAATGAGCAGTTCTTC | CASSPGGGSFNEQFF
TRBD2 | TRBJ2-1 | TRBV7-2 | 14 | NA | TGTGCCAGCGGATCTAGCGGGGGGTACAATGAGCAGTTCTTC | CASGSSGGYNEQFF
NA | TRBJ1-4 | TRBV20-1 | 16 | many | TGCAGTGCTAGATCGCCATTCGGTGCAACTAATGAAAAACTGTTTTTT | CSARSPFGATNEKLFF
NA | TRBJ2-1 | TRBV11-2 | 15 | once | TGTGCCAGCAGCTCTGCGTTGGTCCCGGAGAATGAGCAGTTCTTC | CASSSALVPENEQFF
TRBD1 | TRBJ2-7 | TRBV12-3/TRBV12-4 | 14 | NA | TGTGCCAGCAGTCCGTGGACAGGTAACTACGAGCAGTACTTC | CASSPWTGNYEQYF
NA | TRBJ2-1 | TRBV7-9 | 12 | NA | TGTGCCAGCAGCCCTCTGGGGGGCCAGGAGTTCTTC | CASSPLGGQEFF
TRBD2 | TRBJ2-3 | TRBV9 | 17 | once | TGTGCCAGCAGCGATGCGGGAGTGATTTTTGGCACAGATACGCAGTATTTT | CASSDAGVIFGTDTQYF
NA | TRBJ2-5 | TRBV5-8 | 13 | many | TGTGCCAGCAGCCCGGCGGGCGAAGAGACCCAGTACTTC | CASSPAGEETQYF
TRBD1 | TRBJ2-1 | TRBV11-1 | 15 | NA | TGTGCCAGCAGCGGCCGGACAGGGTTGACAGTATCGCAGTTCTTC | CASSGRTGLTVSQFF
NA | TRBJ2-1 | TRBV5-1 | 13 | NA | TGCGCCACCGCAGGGAGCTCCTACAATGAGCAGTTCTTC | CATAGSSYNEQFF
NA | TRBJ2-5 | TRBV5-6 | 20 | NA | TGTGCCAGCAGCTCACTACCTCCTGGGGGTAGCGGATGGAGGAAAGAGACCCAGTACTTC | CASSSLPPGGSGWRKETQYF
TRBD2 | TRBJ2-3 | TRBV5-6 | 16 | few | TGTGCCAGCAGCGTACCGACTAGCGGGGGGTCAGATACGCAGTATTTT | CASSVPTSGGSDTQYF
TRBD2 | TRBJ2-1 | TRBV6-1 | 13 | NA | TGTGCCAGCAAGCTAGCGGGGGGGCAAACGCAGTTCTTC | CASKLAGGQTQFF
TRBD1 | TRBJ1-3 | TRBV7-2 | 16 | few | TGTGCCAGCAGCATGGGACAGGGTATCTCTGGAAACACCATATATTTT | CASSMGQGISGNTIYF
TRBD2 | TRBJ2-7 | TRBV5-1 | 16 | many | TGCGCCAGCAGCCGACGACGGGCTAGCGGGGGCCCCGAGCAGTACTTC | CASSRRRASGGPEQYF
TRBD1 | TRBJ1-1 | TRBV29-1 | 16 | NA | TGCAGCGTTGAAACCTCCAAGGGACAGCATAACACTGAAGCTTTCTTT | CSVETSKGQHNTEAFF
TRBD1 | TRBJ2-2 | TRBV25-1 | 15 | NA | TGTGCCAGCAGTGAACGGGACAGGGACACCGGGGAGCTGTTTTTT | CASSERDRDTGELFF
NA | TRBJ2-1 | TRBV7-8 | 13 | NA | TGTGCCAGCAGCGCACAGGTCTACAATGAGCAGTTCTTC | CASSAQVYNEQFF
TRBD1 | TRBJ2-7 | TRBV7-9 | 15 | NA | TGTGCCAGCAGCTTAACGGGACAGCAGAACTACGAGCAGTACTTC | CASSLTGQQNYEQYF
TRBD1 | TRBJ2-7 | TRBV11-2 | 14 | many | TGTGCCAGCAGCACAACGACAGGGGCGGGCGAGCAGTACTTC | CASSTTTGAGEQYF
TRBD1 | TRBJ1-1 | TRBV4-3 | 16 | few | TGCGCCAGCAGCCAAGGAGGGGGCAGGGTGTCCACTGAAGCTTTCTTT | CASSQGGGRVSTEAFF
NA | TRBJ2-1 | TRBV20-1 | 12 | NA | TGCAGTGCTAGAGCGTCCTACAATGAGCAGTTCTTC | CSARASYNEQFF
TRBD2 | TRBJ2-1 | TRBV10-3 | 15 | NA | TGTGCCATCAGCCCCGGGACTAGCTGGTCACATGAGCAGTTCTTC | CAISPGTSWSHEQFF
TRBD2 | TRBJ2-1 | TRBV20-1 | 17 | few | TGCAGTGCTAGAGATCTAGGGACTAGCCCCGGGTACAATGAGCAGTTCTTC | CSARDLGTSPGYNEQFF
NA | TRBJ1-4 | TRBV28 | 19 | many | TGTGCCAGCAGTCAATATCCCGGGGGGGTTTCATCGACTAATGAAAAACTGTTTTTT | CASSQYPGGVSSTNEKLFF
TRBD2 | TRBJ2-7 | TRBV20-1 | 14 | NA | TGCAGTGCTAGAGATCGGGGGGGCACCTACGAGCAGTACTTC | CSARDRGGTYEQYF
NA | TRBJ1-4 | TRBV11-1 | 16 | NA | TGTGCCAGCAGCTTTCGGGACCACCGGCATAGTGAAAAACTGTTTTTT | CASSFRDHRHSEKLFF
TRBD1 | TRBJ1-4 | TRBV7-8 | 14 | NA | TGTGCCAGCAGGACAGGGACAACTAATGAAAAACTGTTTTTT | CASRTGTTNEKLFF
NA | TRBJ1-4 | TRBV27 | 15 | few | TGTGCCAGCAGACCGGGGACTCAGAGGCGTGAAAAACTGTTTTTT | CASRPGTQRREKLFF
TRBD1 | TRBJ1-5 | TRBV7-2 | 15 | NA | TGTGCCAGCAGCTTAGCGACAGGGGTGGGTCAGCCCCAGCATTTT | CASSLATGVGQPQHF
TRBD2 | TRBJ2-1 | TRBV5-1 | 16 | few | TGCGCCAGCAGCTTGTCCGCGGGGGGGCAGTACAATGAGCAGTTCTTC | CASSLSAGGQYNEQFF
TRBD2 | TRBJ2-7 | TRBV4-2 | 14 | once | TGTGCCAGCAAGCAGGGACTAGCGGTCGACGAGCAGTACTTC | CASKQGLAVDEQYF
NA | TRBJ1-1 | TRBV27 | 15 | few | TGTGCCAGCAGTTTTGCTTTTGGGGAGAACACTGAAGCTTTCTTT | CASSFAFGENTEAFF
TRBD2 | TRBJ2-1 | TRBV7-2 | 13 | NA | TGTGCCAGCAGCTTAGCCGGGGGACTAATCAGGTTCTTC | CASSLAGGLIRFF
TRBD1 | TRBJ2-2 | TRBV5-1 | 15 | few | TGCGCCAGCAGTCCCGAGGGGGCGAGGACCGGGGAGCTGTTTTTT | CASSPEGARTGELFF
TRBD1 | TRBJ1-2 | TRBV5-1 | 14 | few | TGCGCCAGCAGCTTGGGACAGGGAAACTATGGCTACACCTTC | CASSLGQGNYGYTF
TRBD2 | TRBJ2-5 | TRBV6-2/TRBV6-3 | 12 | NA | TGTGCCAGCAGCGCGGGGGAAGAGACCCAGTACTTC | CASSAGEETQYF
NA | TRBJ2-7 | TRBV15 | 12 | NA | TGTGCCACCAGCAGTACAACCTACGAGCAGTACTTC | CATSSTTYEQYF
NA | TRBJ2-7 | TRBV11-2 | 14 | many | TGTGCCAGCAGCTTACGGGGCCTCTCCTACGAGCAGTACTTC | CASSLRGLSYEQYF
NA | TRBJ1-1 | TRBV2 | 14 | medium-sized | TGTGCCAGCTACTCGGGCAGAGTGAACACTGAAGCTTTCTTT | CASYSGRVNTEAFF
NA | TRBJ1-2 | TRBV11-2 | 13 | NA | TGTGCCAGCAGCTTAGACTTTTCGTATGGCTACACCTTC | CASSLDFSYGYTF